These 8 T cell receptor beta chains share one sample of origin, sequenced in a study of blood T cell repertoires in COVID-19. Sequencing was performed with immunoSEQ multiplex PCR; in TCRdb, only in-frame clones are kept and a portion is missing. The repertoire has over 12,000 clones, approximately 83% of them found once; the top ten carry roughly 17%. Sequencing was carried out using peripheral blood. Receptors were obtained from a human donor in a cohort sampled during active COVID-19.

This CDR3 reads CASSLRILRGRFTGQQFF. CDR3 in DNA: TGCGCCAGCAGCCTGCGTATACTTAGGGGGCGGTTCACCGGGCAGCAGTTCTTC. This sequence joins TRBV4-3 and TRBJ2-1, with TRBD1 matching over 7 bases. CDR3 length: 18 amino acids. Germline CDR1 reads LGHNA; CDR2 reads YSLEER. V dropped 4 bases and J dropped 11; count of bases not matched to a gene: 23.

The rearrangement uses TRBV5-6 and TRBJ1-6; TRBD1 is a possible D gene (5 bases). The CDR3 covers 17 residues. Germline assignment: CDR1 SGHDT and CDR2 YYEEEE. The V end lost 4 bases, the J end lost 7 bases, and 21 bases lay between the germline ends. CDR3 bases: TGTGCCAGCAGCCCGGACGGGGGTCGGGGCTGGAATTCACCCCTCCACTTT. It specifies CASSPDGGRGWNSPLHF.

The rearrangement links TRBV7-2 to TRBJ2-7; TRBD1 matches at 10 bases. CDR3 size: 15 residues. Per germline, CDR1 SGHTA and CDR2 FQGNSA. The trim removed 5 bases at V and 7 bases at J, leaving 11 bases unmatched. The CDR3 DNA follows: TGTGCCAGCAGCCCGGTGGGACAGGGGATTTGGGAGCAGTACTTC. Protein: CASSPVGQGIWEQYF.

The CDR3 loop reads CASSRRGAGKNIQYF. CDR3 nucleotide sequence: TGTGCCAGCAGCCGTCGGGGGGCGGGCAAAAACATTCAGTACTTC. This chain connects TRBV6-6 to TRBJ2-4, with D tentatively TRBD2 (7 bases). The length of the CDR3 is 15 residues. V shed 6 bases and J shed 3 bases, with 15 bases lying between them. Per the germline V gene, CDR1 is MNHNY and CDR2 is SVGAGI (reference sequence).

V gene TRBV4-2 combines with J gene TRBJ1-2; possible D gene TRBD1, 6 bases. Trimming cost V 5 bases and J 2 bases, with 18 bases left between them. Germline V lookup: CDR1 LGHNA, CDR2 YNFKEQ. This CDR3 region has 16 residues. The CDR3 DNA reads TGTGCCAGCAGCACGCGGACAGTCGGTATCAACTATGGCTACACCTTC. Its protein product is CASSTRTVGINYGYTF.

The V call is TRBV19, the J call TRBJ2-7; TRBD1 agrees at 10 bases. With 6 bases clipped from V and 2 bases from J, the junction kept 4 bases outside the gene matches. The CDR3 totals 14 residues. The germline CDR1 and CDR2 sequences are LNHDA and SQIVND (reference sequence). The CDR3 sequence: CASSWTGGTYEQYF. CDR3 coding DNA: TGTGCCAGTAGCTGGACAGGGGGTACCTACGAGCAGTACTTC. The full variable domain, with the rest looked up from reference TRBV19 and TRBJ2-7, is DGGITQSPKYLFRKEGQNVTLSCEQNLNHDAMYWYRQDPGQGLRLIYYSQIVNDFQKGDIAEGYSVSREKKESFPLTVTSAQKNPTAFYLCASSWTGGTYEQYFGPGTRLTVT.

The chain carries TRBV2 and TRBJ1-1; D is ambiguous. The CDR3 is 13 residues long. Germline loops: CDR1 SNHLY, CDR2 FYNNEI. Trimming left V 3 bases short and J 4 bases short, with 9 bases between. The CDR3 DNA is TGTGCCAGCAGTGATGAGCGTACCACTGAAGCTTTCTTT. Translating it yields CASSDERTTEAFF.

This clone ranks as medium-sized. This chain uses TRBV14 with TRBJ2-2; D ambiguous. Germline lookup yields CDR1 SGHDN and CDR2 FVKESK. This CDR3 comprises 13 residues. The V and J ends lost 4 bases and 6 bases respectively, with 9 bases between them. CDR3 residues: CASSPYFPGELFF. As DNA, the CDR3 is TGTGCCAGCAGCCCCTATTTTCCCGGGGAGCTGTTTTTT.